This paragraph covers one T cell receptor (beta chain) sequence. Its specificity is unknown. The record originates from a study of cytomegalovirus exposure and HLA in healthy donors. Donors came from a validation cohort of over a hundred subjects, distinct from the first 666-subject cohort. Using immunoSEQ multiplex PCR, the repertoire was profiled, and TCRdb retains in-frame clones only, with some absent. Counted here are 85,000 to 90,000 clones, around 96% occurring once; the ten biggest clones make up 0.78%. The germline gives CDR1 ENHRY, CDR2 SYGVKD. This CDR3 is 16 amino acids long. The V gene lost 2 bases and the J gene lost 2 bases, with 12 bases spanning the gap. Broader study findings: Rarity held for most TCR sequences, but there were some public TCRs that occurred in many donors.

Sequenced input: PBMCs. V is TRBV10-3 and J is TRBJ2-2; tentatively, D is TRBD2 (5 bases). This receptor was taken from a man between 18 and 29 years old in good health and CMV-seronegative. The CDR3 reads CAISELEVRNTGELFF. The DNA for the CDR3 is TGTGCCATCAGTGAGCTGGAGGTGCGTAACACCGGGGAGCTGTTTTTT.